Described below is a single TCR beta chain sequence and its context. Its antigen remains unidentified. Thyroid ultrasound and orbital computed tomography, with clinical symptoms and serum thyroxine and TRAb, informed diagnoses. The sample originates from a study of T cells in Graves' hyperthyroidism and ophthalmopathy. Study-level points and caveats: Most thyroid-expanded clonotypes above 0.001 were also found in blood. Patients with ophthalmopathy were separated from those with stable hyperthyroidism by a 13 V-J model.

Amplified TCR beta CDR3 regions derived from RNA transcripts. When the TCR CDR3 underwent first-round RT-PCR, the HTBI primer set was used. MiXCR was run by TCRdb on the multiplex PCR reads, yielding one entry per CDR3 protein. Of around 300,000 distinct CDR3 sequences in the sample, approximately 23% were seen once. This CDR3 contains 13 residues. V lost 1 base and J lost 3, with 7 bases in between. Germline CDR1 and CDR2: SGHTA and FQGNSA. The J gene is TRBJ2-7, the V gene TRBV7-2; D remains unclear. The clonotype comes from a man in his thirties or forties with Graves' ophthalmopathy. Input material: blood. This CDR3 is CASSLVQNYEQYF. CDR3 nucleotides: TGTGCCAGCAGCTTAGTACAAAACTACGAGCAGTACTTC.